Listed here are 10 T cell receptor beta chains from one sample, sequenced in a study of blood T cell repertoires in COVID-19. This table comes from immunoSEQ multiplex PCR, and its TCRdb copy is limited to in-frame clones, with some not included. This table has 200,000 to 300,000 clones, around 86% appearing once. Material for sequencing was peripheral blood. These receptors were taken from a woman aged 55-69 years with COVID-19, enrolled during active disease.

The V and J genes are TRBV18 and TRBJ1-3; D gene uncertain. CDR1 is KGHSH and CDR2 is LQKENI in the germline V gene. Trimming stripped 0 bases from V and 0 bases from J, with 9 bases between. The CDR3 runs to 16 residues. The CDR3 here is CASSPPSLPSGNTIYF. In DNA, the CDR3 is TGTGCCAGCTCACCACCGAGTCTGCCCTCTGGAAACACCATATATTTT.

The chain combines TRBV24-1 with TRBJ2-5; D is possibly TRBD2 (5 bases). The V end was cut by 4 bases, the J end by 5 bases, with 10 bases between. CDR3 length: 13 amino acids. Germline assignment: CDR1 KGHDR and CDR2 SFDVKD. The CDR3 sequence is CATSDRTGETQYF. CDR3 sequence (DNA): TGTGCCACCAGTGACCGGACTGGCGAGACCCAGTACTTC.

This chain connects TRBV19 to TRBJ2-7; 7 nucleotides line up with TRBD2. The CDR3 spans 14 residues. Germline CDR1 and CDR2: LNHDA and SQIVND (reference sequence). Trimming at V came to 5 bases and at J to 0 bases, leaving 4 bases not matched to a gene. The CDR3 DNA reads TGTGCCAGTAGTCGTGGGGGGGACTCCTACGAGCAGTACTTC. Translation: CASSRGGDSYEQYF.

This clone was counted a single time. The J gene is TRBJ2-3, the V gene TRBV10-3, with a possible D match to TRBD1 (5 bases). Germline-derived CDR1 and CDR2 are ENHRY and SYGVKD. The germline V and J ends were trimmed by 5 bases and 0 bases, with 12 bases remaining between them. The CDR3 is made up of 15 amino acids. CDR3 sequence reads: CAISMTASSTDTQYF. Here the CDR3 DNA reads TGTGCCATCAGTATGACAGCCTCTAGCACAGATACGCAGTATTTT.

The rearrangement joins TRBV19 to TRBJ1-5, with 11 positions matching TRBD1. V was clipped by 3 bases and J by 4 bases; unmatched bases: 2. This CDR3 comprises 15 residues. In germline, CDR1 is LNHDA, CDR2 SQIVND (reference sequence). The CDR3 is CASSIRDRGNQPQHF. The CDR3 DNA is TGTGCCAGTAGTATCAGGGACAGGGGGAATCAGCCCCAGCATTTT.

The V and J genes are TRBV13 and TRBJ2-5; 7 bases fit TRBD1. Germline CDR1 is PRHDT and CDR2 is FYEKMQ (reference sequence). The CDR3 consists of 15 residues. The V segment lost 4 bases and the J segment 5 bases; nucleotides outside the gene matches: 10. The CDR3 is CASSSTLRGRETQYF. DNA for the CDR3: TGTGCCAGCAGCTCCACACTAAGGGGGCGTGAGACCCAGTACTTC.

CDR3 bases: TGTGCCTCCAACGACAGGGATGGCGTAGAAGAGACCCAGTACTTC. It codes for CASNDRDGVEETQYF. The chain couples TRBV5-4 to TRBJ2-5; 7 nucleotides match TRBD1. V shed 10 bases and J 3 bases; nucleotides not matched to a gene: 15. The CDR3 totals 15 residues. Germline V gene sequence: CDR1 SGHNT, CDR2 YYREEE (reference sequence).

This chain uses TRBV6-6 with TRBJ1-5; D uncertain. Trimming left V 2 bases short and J 7 bases short, with 12 bases between. The CDR3 consists of 14 residues. Germline loops: CDR1 MNHNY, CDR2 SVGAGI (reference sequence). Here the CDR3 reads CASSYAKGAQPQHF. The CDR3 DNA sequence: TGTGCCAGCAGTTACGCCAAAGGAGCACAGCCCCAGCATTTT.

This chain uses TRBV7-9 with TRBJ1-6; D might be TRBD1 (6 bases). The V gene's germline CDR1 is SEHNR and CDR2 FQNEAQ (reference sequence). V was shortened by 1 base and J by 11 bases, with 15 bases between the two germline ends. The CDR3 contains 15 residues. CDR3 in amino acids: CASSLDRASSTPLHF. The CDR3, as DNA: TGTGCCAGCAGCTTAGACAGGGCTTCCTCGACACCCCTCCACTTT.

The V call is TRBV24-1, the J call TRBJ2-2, with 9 positions matching TRBD2. The germline V gene encodes CDR1 KGHDR and CDR2 SFDVKD. V was pared by 7 bases and J by 1 base, with 3 bases of the junction left unmatched. CDR3 length: 15 amino acids. The CDR3 DNA sequence: TGTGCCACCAGCTCTAGCGGGATGAACACCGGGGAGCTGTTTTTT. This codes for CATSSSGMNTGELFF.